Below, 13 T cell receptor beta chains from the same sample are listed, as sequenced in a study of T cell clonotyping in hematopoietic cell transplantation. The sample's time point: recipient sample about 28 days before transplant, after cytoreduction. Only in-frame clones appear in the TCRdb table, and some are missing; sequencing was by immunoSEQ multiplex PCR. The sample lists about 29,000 clones, about 80% occurring once. Source: peripheral blood mononuclear cells, taken before stem cell transplant. The origin of the receptors is a young woman with chronic myeloid leukemia. Some clones in this sample may be carry-over from other donors' samples.

V usage is TRBV7-8 and J usage is TRBJ2-7; D not certain. V was trimmed by 1 base and J by 1 base, leaving 5 bases between them. This CDR3 is 13 amino acids long. Germline CDR1 and CDR2: SGHVS and FQNEAQ. The CDR3 is CASSLGESYEQYV. For the CDR3, the DNA is TGTGCCAGCAGCTTAGGTGAATCCTACGAGCAGTACGTC.

This clone was seen a single time. This chain joins TRBV9 and TRBJ1-1; D call uncertain. V lost 3 bases, J lost 1 base, and 7 bases lay in between. This CDR3 comprises 13 residues. Germline loops: CDR1 SGDLS, CDR2 YYNGEE. CDR3 bases: TGTGCCAGCAGCGGAGGAGGGAACACTGAAGCTTTCTTT. It specifies CASSGGGNTEAFF.

The chain combines TRBV5-4 with TRBJ1-1, with TRBD1 as a possible D gene (6 bases). This CDR3 comprises 15 residues. Trimming cost V 4 bases and J 1 base, with 14 bases left between them. Germline loops: CDR1 SGHNT, CDR2 YYREEE (reference sequence). DNA for the CDR3: TGTGCCAGCAGCATACCCAGGGGAGCGAACACTGAAGCTTTCTTT. Translated, it gives CASSIPRGANTEAFF.

This clone was seen just once. The chain is built from TRBV25-1 and TRBJ2-1, with 13 bases that match TRBD2. The CDR3 runs 18 residues. CDR1 is MGHDK and CDR2 is SYGVNS in the germline V gene. V gave up 6 bases and J gave up 3 bases; unmatched junction bases: 11. CDR3 region: CASSGRPGLAGFYNEQFF. The CDR3 nucleotides read TGTGCCAGCAGCGGGAGGCCGGGACTAGCGGGGTTCTACAATGAGCAGTTCTTC.

This clone was counted once. The chain carries TRBV6-5 and TRBJ2-7, with 10 positions matching TRBD1. The CDR3 is 13 residues long. Germline-derived CDR1 and CDR2 are MNHEY and SVGAGI. After removal of 6 bases from V and 7 bases from J, the junction contained 6 bases not matched to a gene. CDR3 sequence (DNA): TGTGCCAGCAGAACCGGACAGGGGGGAGAGCAGTACGTC. Translating it yields CASRTGQGGEQYV.

This clone is termed medium-sized. This sequence joins TRBV11-3 and TRBJ2-7; 10 nucleotides line up with TRBD2. CDR3 length: 13 residues. Germline V gives CDR1 SGHNT, CDR2 YENEEA. J gave up 5 bases and V 6 bases, and 4 bases lay outside the gene matches. Here the CDR3 DNA reads TGTGCCAGCAGGGCTAGCGGGAGCGACGAGCAGTACTTC. Translated: CASRASGSDEQYF.

This sequence joins TRBV2 and TRBJ1-2; a weak D match, TRBD1 (6 bases). V gave up 6 bases and J gave up 0 bases, with 14 bases separating them. This CDR3 is 15 amino acids long. CDR1 and CDR2 (germline): SNHLY, FYNNEI. Here the CDR3 reads CASRNYGTTNYGYTF. For the CDR3, the DNA is TGTGCCAGCAGGAATTACGGGACAACTAACTATGGCTACACCTTC.

The chain combines TRBV30 with TRBJ2-3; D not certain. This CDR3 is 11 amino acids long. Germline loops: CDR1 GTSNPN, CDR2 SVGIG (reference sequence). With 1 base removed from V and 4 bases from J, the gap between germline ends came to 3 bases. As DNA, the CDR3 is TGTGCCTGGAGTGGGGCAGATACGCAGTATTTT. This translates into CAWSGADTQYF.

V gene TRBV2 combines with J gene TRBJ1-2; tentatively, D is TRBD1 (5 bases). Germline V lookup: CDR1 SNHLY, CDR2 FYNNEI. Trimming removed 2 bases at V and 5 bases at J, with 12 bases between. The CDR3 totals 14 residues. In DNA form, the CDR3 reads TGTGCCAGCAGTGAACGGCGGGACCAATATGGCTACACCTTC. Amino acid sequence: CASSERRDQYGYTF.

The chain joins TRBV20-1 to TRBJ1-3, with D possibly matching TRBD1 (6 bases). This CDR3 comprises 11 residues. Germline assignment: CDR1 DFQATT and CDR2 SNEGSKA (reference sequence). Trimming shortened V by 8 bases and J by 10 bases, and 15 bases separated the two germline ends. CDR3 nucleotide sequence: TGCAGTTCTCGAACAGGGTCAACCATATATTTT. This encodes CSSRTGSTIYF.

V and J are TRBV29-1 and TRBJ2-7; TRBD2 is a possible D gene (6 bases). V was pared by 7 bases and J by 0 bases, with 10 bases between. Germline-derived CDR1 and CDR2 are SQVTM and ANQGSEA. The CDR3 is 12 residues long. CDR3 in amino acids: CSASGDSYEQYF. The CDR3 coding sequence is TGCAGCGCCTCGGGGGACTCCTACGAGCAGTACTTC.

The J gene is TRBJ2-7, the V gene TRBV4-1; D call uncertain. Germline loops: CDR1 MGHRA, CDR2 YSYEKL. With 1 base removed from V and 2 bases from J, the gap between germline ends came to 6 bases. The CDR3 is made up of 13 amino acids. For the CDR3, the DNA is TGCGCCAGCAGCCAAGTTCATACCTACGAGCAGTACTTC. Its translation is CASSQVHTYEQYF.

The chain joins TRBV4-1 to TRBJ2-2; the match to TRBD1 covers 9 bases. V lost 2 bases, J lost 4 bases, and 2 bases stayed unmatched. CDR1 and CDR2 (germline): MGHRA, YSYEKL. The CDR3 covers 15 residues. The CDR3 loop reads CASSQPTGGTGELFF. CDR3 bases: TGCGCCAGCAGCCAACCGACAGGGGGCACCGGGGAGCTGTTTTTT.